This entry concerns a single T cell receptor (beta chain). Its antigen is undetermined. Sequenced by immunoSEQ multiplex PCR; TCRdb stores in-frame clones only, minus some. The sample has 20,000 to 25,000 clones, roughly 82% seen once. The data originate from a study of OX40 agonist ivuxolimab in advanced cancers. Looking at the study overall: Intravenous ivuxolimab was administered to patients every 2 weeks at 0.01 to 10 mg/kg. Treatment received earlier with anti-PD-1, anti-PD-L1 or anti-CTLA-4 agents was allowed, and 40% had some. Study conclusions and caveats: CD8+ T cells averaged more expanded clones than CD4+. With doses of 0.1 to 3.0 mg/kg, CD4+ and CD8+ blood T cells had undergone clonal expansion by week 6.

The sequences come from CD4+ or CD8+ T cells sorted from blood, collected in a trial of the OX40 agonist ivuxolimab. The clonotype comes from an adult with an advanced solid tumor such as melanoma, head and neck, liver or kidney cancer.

In DNA form, the CDR3 reads TGTGCCAGCAGAATAAACTATAATTCACCCCTCCACTTT. Its protein is CASRINYNSPLHF. The genes are TRBV6-5 and TRBJ1-6; D uncertain. Germline CDR1 is MNHEY and CDR2 is SVGAGI. Trimming shortened V by 6 bases and J by 3 bases, and 6 bases separated the two germline ends. The CDR3 covers 13 residues.